Below are 25 T cell receptor beta chains sequenced from a single sample in a study of regulatory T cells in long-lasting Graves disease. Time point indicated: newly diagnosed GD, antithyroid drugs for less than 3 months. The authors made the TCR library using RNA they extracted from PBMCs. CDR3 regions were amplified by Arm-PCR using iRepertoire HTBI primers to build TCR beta libraries. TCRdb reprocessed the multiplex PCR reads via MiXCR and lists one record per CDR3 protein. The profile covers 400,000 to 500,000 distinct CDR3 sequences, with less than 20% appearing a single time and around a tenth taken by the ten largest. These data were also filed under a second study, of T cells in Graves' hyperthyroidism and ophthalmopathy.

This sample comprised peripheral blood mononuclear cells (PBMCs), obtained at new diagnosis, from a patient treated with antithyroid drugs. These receptors were obtained from a woman in her 30s with Graves disease.

In this sample, this clonotype turned up many times. The genes are TRBV7-2 and TRBJ2-2, with 7 bases that match TRBD2. Germline V gene lookup returns CDR1 SGHTA and CDR2 FQGNSA. V lost 8 bases to trimming and J lost 1 base; unmatched junction nucleotides: 4. The CDR3 spans 14 residues. The CDR3 protein is CASQPGGNTGELFF. The CDR3 DNA reads TGTGCCAGCCAACCGGGAGGGAACACCGGGGAGCTGTTTTTT.

The J gene is TRBJ2-1, the V gene TRBV12-3 or TRBV12-4; 9 nucleotides align to TRBD2. Losses at the gene ends were 8 bases for V and 0 bases for J; bases not matched to a gene: 2. The CDR3 covers 14 residues. CDR3 residues: CASSSGNSYNEQFF. CDR3 bases: TGTGCCAGCTCTAGCGGGAACTCCTACAATGAGCAGTTCTTC.

This clonotype was counted a few times. This chain connects TRBV29-1 to TRBJ2-5; D is uncertain. The ends were cut back, 2 bases at V and 5 bases at J, with 9 bases in the middle. CDR1 is SQVTM, CDR2 ANQGSEA, per germline. The CDR3 has 12 residues. The CDR3 is CSVESGLETQYF. CDR3 DNA: TGCAGCGTTGAATCGGGTTTGGAGACCCAGTACTTC.

This chain uses TRBV9 with TRBJ2-1; TRBD2 might be the D (7 bases). The CDR3 length is 15 residues. CDR1 and CDR2 (germline): SGDLS, YYNGEE. Trimming stripped 0 bases from V and 12 bases from J, with 19 bases between. The CDR3 sequence is CASSVGGGAGFGQFF. In DNA form, the CDR3 reads TGTGCCAGCAGCGTAGGGGGGGGGGCTGGGTTCGGGCAGTTCTTC.

This clonotype occurred a few times. The chain has TRBV15 and TRBJ2-7; D is ambiguous. This CDR3 has 14 residues. With 0 bases removed from V and 3 bases from J, the gap between germline ends came to 9 bases. Germline lookup yields CDR1 LNHNV and CDR2 YYDKDF (reference sequence). As DNA, the CDR3 is TGTGCCACCAGCAGAGATCGAAGTCTCTACGAGCAGTACTTC. This sequence encodes CATSRDRSLYEQYF.

In its sample, this clonotype was seen many times. The chain is built from TRBV15 and TRBJ2-5; 10 positions agree with TRBD2. With V trimmed by 3 bases and J by 2 bases, 9 bases remained unmatched. The CDR3 totals 17 residues. Per germline, CDR1 LNHNV and CDR2 YYDKDF (reference sequence). The DNA of the CDR3 is TGTGCCACCAGCAGTGGGCTTGTAGCGGGAGGTCAAGAGACCCAGTACTTC. This translates into CATSSGLVAGGQETQYF.

In its sample, this clonotype was seen many times. The CDR3 region has the DNA TGTGCCAGCGGGACGGCAACCTACGAGCAGTACTTC. Its protein product is CASGTATYEQYF. This chain joins TRBV28 and TRBJ2-7; D may be TRBD1 or TRBD2 (5 bases each). V gave up 8 bases and J gave up 2 bases, with 10 bases separating them. The CDR3 sequence is 12 residues long. Germline V CDR1 and CDR2: MDHEN, SYDVKM.

This clonotype was detected ten times or more. In DNA form, the CDR3 reads TGCGCCAGCAGCTTGGTAGCGGGAGATGTAGATACGCAGTATTTT. It yields the protein CASSLVAGDVDTQYF. The gene calls are TRBV5-1 and TRBJ2-3; TRBD2 agrees at 9 bases. From germline, CDR1 is SGHRS and CDR2 YFSETQ. The trim removed 0 bases at V and 5 bases at J, leaving 4 bases unmatched. The CDR3 has 15 residues.

A few counts support this clonotype. The gene calls are TRBV27 and TRBJ1-4; no clear D. The CDR3 is made up of 15 amino acids. Germline CDR1 and CDR2: MNHEY and SMNVEV (reference sequence). Trimming stripped 8 bases from V and 8 bases from J, with 21 bases between. The CDR3: CASRRTYVIEEKLFF. The CDR3 DNA sequence: TGTGCCAGCCGACGGACGTATGTAATCGAGGAAAAACTGTTTTTT.

This clonotype was found a few times. This chain links TRBV6-1 with TRBJ2-3; 7 positions agree with TRBD1. Germline V gene data show CDR1 as MNHNS and CDR2 as SASEGT. J gave up 4 bases and V 6 bases, and 7 bases lay outside the gene matches. This CDR3 is built from 14 residues. CDR3 in DNA: TGTGCCAGCAGACAAACAGGGGCCGCAGATACGCAGTATTTT. As protein: CASRQTGAADTQYF.

This clonotype was recorded at least ten times. CDR3 nucleotides: TGTGCCAGCAGTTTATTGGCGGGAGGATCCTACAATGAGCAGTTCTTC. Translated: CASSLLAGGSYNEQFF. The chain combines TRBV28 with TRBJ2-1; 8 bases map to TRBD2. Germline V gene sequence: CDR1 MDHEN, CDR2 SYDVKM. The CDR3 consists of 16 residues. Losses at the gene ends were 1 base for V and 1 base for J; bases not matched to a gene: 3. Full variable domain (rest looked up from reference TRBV28 and TRBJ2-1): DVKVTQSSRYLVKRTGEKVFLECVQDMDHENMFWYRQDPGLGLRLIYFSYDVKMKEKGDIPEGYSVSREKKERFSLILESASTNQTSMYLCASSLLAGGSYNEQFFGPGTRLTVL.

The V gene is TRBV6-1, the J gene TRBJ2-3, with 8 bases identical to TRBD2. The CDR3 loop spans 14 amino acids. V dropped 8 bases and J dropped 1; count of bases not matched to a gene: 5. Germline CDR1 MNHNS, CDR2 SASEGT. The CDR3 is CASRSGGGTDTQYF. The CDR3 DNA reads TGTGCCAGCCGATCGGGGGGGGGCACAGATACGCAGTATTTT.

The rearrangement links TRBV12-3 or TRBV12-4 to TRBJ2-5, with a weak D call TRBD1 (6 bases). V shed 7 bases and J shed 7 bases, with 19 bases lying between them. This CDR3 region has 14 residues. DNA of the CDR3: TGTGCCAGCAATCCGACAGGTCCTGAGGGGACCCAGTACTTC. It yields the protein CASNPTGPEGTQYF.

This clonotype was detected only a few times. This rearrangement joins TRBV20-1 to TRBJ1-2, with a tentative D call TRBD1 (6 bases). The CDR3 has 13 residues. Deletions cut 8 bases from V and 8 bases from J, with 21 bases between. The germline V gene has CDR1 DFQATT and CDR2 SNEGSKA (reference sequence). CDR3 coding DNA: TGCAGTACTATACAGGACGGGGGGCACGGCTACACCTTC. Translation: CSTIQDGGHGYTF.

With respect to this clonotype: This may be a read error: a much more frequent sequence differs by one nucleotide. The chain is built from TRBV6-2 or TRBV6-3 and TRBJ2-1; D might be TRBD1 (6 bases). This CDR3 region has 14 residues. The ends were cut back, 2 bases at V and 4 bases at J, with 9 bases in the middle. CDR1 MNHEY and CDR2 SVGEGT come from the germline V gene. CDR3 in amino acids: CASSYAQGYNEQFF. In nucleotides, the CDR3 is TGTGCCAGCAGTTACGCACAGGGTTACAATGAGCAGTTCTTC.

DNA of the CDR3: TGTGCCAGCAGTCCAGCCTACAATGGCTACACCTTC. This codes for CASSPAYNGYTF. This chain uses TRBV12-3 or TRBV12-4 with TRBJ1-2, with D hard to call. There are 12 residues in the CDR3. Deletions cut 5 bases from V and 6 bases from J, with 10 bases between.

The rearrangement links TRBV19 to TRBJ1-5, with no clear D. The V end was cut by 7 bases, the J end by 4 bases, with 20 bases between. CDR3 length equals 16 residues. Germline CDR1 reads LNHDA; CDR2 reads SQIVND (reference sequence). The CDR3: CASTLTPGVANQPQHF. CDR3 nucleotides: TGTGCCAGTACCCTAACCCCCGGAGTTGCTAATCAGCCCCAGCATTTT.

As concerns this clonotype: This sequence is one base from a far larger clone and is likely a read error. This chain joins TRBV20-1 and TRBJ2-1, with D perhaps assigned TRBD1 or TRBD2 (5 bases each). In germline, CDR1 is DFQATT, CDR2 SNEGSKA (reference sequence). CDR3 length: 15 amino acids. Deletions cut 0 bases from V and 10 bases from J, with 19 bases between. The DNA for the CDR3 is TGCAGTGCTAGAGATTCGGGACCAGAGGGTCACGAGCAGTTCTTC. It encodes CSARDSGPEGHEQFF.

The chain couples TRBV7-9 to TRBJ2-1; 8 bases fit TRBD2. Germline V gene data show CDR1 as SEHNR and CDR2 as FQNEAQ (reference sequence). The CDR3 contains 16 residues. J lost 4 bases, V lost 1 base, and 6 bases had no gene match. CDR3 in DNA: TGTGCCAGCAGCTTAGAACGGGTAGCGGGGTACAATGAGCAGTTCTTC. Translation gives CASSLERVAGYNEQFF.

This clonotype was observed at least ten times. The chain joins TRBV6-5 to TRBJ1-2; the D is unclear. The CDR3 contains 13 residues. The V and J ends lost 3 bases and 1 base respectively, with 6 bases between them. CDR1 and CDR2 from the germline V gene are MNHEY and SVGAGI. The CDR3 here is CASSYEVNYGYTF. As DNA, the CDR3 is TGTGCCAGCAGTTATGAGGTTAACTATGGCTACACCTTC.

This clonotype was seen ten or more times. The chain combines TRBV24-1 with TRBJ2-3; 9 nucleotides align to TRBD1. J gave up 4 bases and V 3 bases, and 4 bases lay outside the gene matches. There are 15 residues in the CDR3. Germline CDR1 is KGHDR and CDR2 is SFDVKD. DNA for the CDR3: TGTGCCACCAGTGATCTGGACAGGGGAGCAGATACGCAGTATTTT. Translating gives CATSDLDRGADTQYF.

In its sample, this clonotype was seen a few times. The chain carries TRBV28 and TRBJ1-4; D unclear. Per the germline V gene, CDR1 is MDHEN and CDR2 is SYDVKM. The CDR3 contains 13 residues. V dropped 10 bases and J dropped 8 bases, with 17 bases sitting between them. CDR3 amino acids: CATPSPSGEKLFF. Here the CDR3 DNA reads TGTGCCACCCCATCTCCTTCCGGGGAAAAACTGTTTTTT.

This rearrangement joins TRBV3-1 to TRBJ2-3; tentatively, D is TRBD2 (5 bases). Trimming took 4 bases from V and 1 from J, leaving 12 bases between them. Germline V lookup: CDR1 LGHDT, CDR2 YNNKEL (reference sequence). The CDR3 spans 15 residues. The CDR3 protein is CASSPYGMGTDTQYF. CDR3 in DNA: TGTGCCAGCAGCCCCTACGGGATGGGCACAGATACGCAGTATTTT.

Ten or more counts support this clonotype. In nucleotides, the CDR3 is TGTGCCAGCAGTCAATTCGGACGGGGAACTGAGACCCAGTACTTC. Translating gives CASSQFGRGTETQYF. The chain has TRBV28 and TRBJ2-5; possible D gene TRBD2, 5 bases. Germline lookup yields CDR1 MDHEN and CDR2 SYDVKM. The CDR3 loop spans 15 amino acids. Trimming left V 5 bases short and J 5 bases short, with 18 bases between. Full variable domain (outside the CDR3, taken from reference TRBV28 and TRBJ2-5): DVKVTQSSRYLVKRTGEKVFLECVQDMDHENMFWYRQDPGLGLRLIYFSYDVKMKEKGDIPEGYSVSREKKERFSLILESASTNQTSMYLCASSQFGRGTETQYFGPGTRLLVL.

The chain links TRBV5-8 to TRBJ1-5; tentatively, D is TRBD1 (5 bases). This CDR3 has 17 amino acids. The V gene lost 4 bases and the J gene lost 0 bases, with 17 bases spanning the gap. Germline loops: CDR1 SGHTS, CDR2 YDEGEE. CDR3 bases: TGTGCCAGCAGCCGCGAAGGGTCGGGACGTAGCAATCAGCCCCAGCATTTT. Its protein product is CASSREGSGRSNQPQHF.